These 19 T cell receptor beta chains share one sample of origin, sequenced in a study of T cells expressing NK-cell markers. TCRdb reprocessed the 5' RACE reads and reports one entry per CDR3 protein, with no DNA. The record lists about 260,000 distinct CDR3 sequences, of which the ten most abundant hold 0.3% to 0.45%. The sequenced material came from blood T cells: a sorted CD56 or NKG2C T cell subset, CD4+ or CD8+ T cells, or bulk PBMC T cells (not recorded which). The receptors derive from a young man in good health.

This chain connects TRBV5-4 to TRBJ1-2; the TRBD1 assignment by TCRdb is unverifiable without DNA. The CDR3 is made up of 15 amino acids. The germline gives CDR1 SGHNT, CDR2 YYREEE (reference sequence). CDR3 protein: CASSLVTGQFGGYTF.

V gene TRBV12-3 or TRBV12-4 combines with J gene TRBJ2-2; the TCRdb call, TRBD2, lacks DNA for checking. The CDR3 loop spans 16 amino acids. CDR3 residues: CASSPRGLAATGELFF.

The V call is TRBV10-3, the J call TRBJ1-1; checking the TCRdb D call of TRBD1 is not possible without DNA. The CDR3 is 13 amino acids. CDR1 and CDR2 (germline): ENHRY, SYGVKD. This chain's CDR3 is CAIRKGVGTEAFF.

CDR3 residues: CATSDYGGRKYNEQFF. V is TRBV24-1 and J is TRBJ2-1; the D call of TRBD1 rests on TCRdb alone, since no DNA is present to check it. This CDR3 is 16 amino acids long. Looked up from germline, CDR1 is KGHDR and CDR2 is SFDVKD.

The chain combines TRBV20-1 with TRBJ1-1; no DNA is available, so the TRBD1 call from TCRdb remains unchecked. The CDR3 runs 13 residues. CDR1 is DFQATT, CDR2 SNEGSKA, per germline (reference sequence). CDR3 residues: CSAVTGGVTEAFF.

The chain couples TRBV29-1 to TRBJ2-3; the D call of TRBD2 rests on TCRdb alone, since no DNA is present to check it. Germline V gene data show CDR1 as SQVTM and CDR2 as ANQGSEA. The CDR3 has 15 residues. The CDR3 region is CSVRIAGLSTDTQYF.

This chain uses TRBV6-1 with TRBJ2-2; the TCRdb D gene call, TRBD2, has no DNA to confirm it. The CDR3 has 14 amino acids. The germline CDR1 and CDR2 sequences are MNHNS and SASEGT. CDR3 sequence reads: CATSILAGSGELFF.

The chain combines TRBV12-3 or TRBV12-4 with TRBJ2-1; TCRdb gives TRBD2 as the D gene, but with no DNA this cannot be confirmed. The CDR3 contains 14 residues. The CDR3 spells CASEPGLGVGEQFF.

The chain carries TRBV10-3 and TRBJ2-3; TCRdb's D gene call, TRBD2, goes unchecked for lack of DNA. CDR3 length: 17 amino acids. Germline V lookup: CDR1 ENHRY, CDR2 SYGVKD. CDR3 region: CAIRGLAGDPSGDTQYF.

The rearrangement links TRBV5-4 to TRBJ2-5; TCRdb's D gene call, TRBD2, goes unchecked for lack of DNA. This CDR3 has 15 amino acids. Germline values: CDR1 SGHNT, CDR2 YYREEE (reference sequence). The CDR3: CASGLLGGGQETQYF.

V gene TRBV5-1 combines with J gene TRBJ2-1; TCRdb calls TRBD2, which cannot be checked without DNA. There are 15 residues in the CDR3. Germline assignment: CDR1 SGHRS and CDR2 YFSETQ. The CDR3 here is CASRLTSGRANEQFF.

This sequence joins TRBV12-3 or TRBV12-4 and TRBJ1-3. The CDR3 covers 15 residues. CDR3 loop: CASRPGNILGNTIYF.

The gene calls are TRBV14 and TRBJ2-1; there is no DNA to check the TCRdb D call of TRBD2. The CDR3 covers 15 residues. The germline V gene has CDR1 SGHDN and CDR2 FVKESK. The CDR3 sequence is CASSQGLLTNNEQFF.

The chain uses TRBV7-9 and TRBJ1-3. CDR1 is SEHNR and CDR2 is FQNEAQ in the germline V gene (reference sequence). The CDR3 extends over 15 amino acids. The CDR3 is CASSLSRASGNTIYF.

This rearrangement joins TRBV11-2 to TRBJ2-2; TCRdb indicates TRBD2, and absent DNA this call remains unverified. The CDR3 extends over 17 amino acids. Germline CDR1 is SGHAT and CDR2 is FQNNGV. The CDR3 here is CASSPQGLAGGPSELFF.

J is TRBJ2-1 and V is TRBV12-3 or TRBV12-4; the TRBD2 assignment by TCRdb is unverifiable without DNA. This CDR3 comprises 16 residues. CDR3 in amino acids: CASSPLAGYPYNEQFF.

The J gene is TRBJ2-1, the V gene TRBV5-1; TCRdb's assignment of TRBD1 cannot be checked, as there is no DNA. CDR1 is SGHRS, CDR2 YFSETQ, per germline. CDR3 length: 12 residues. The CDR3 protein is CASSSRLTEQFF.

This chain links TRBV20-1 with TRBJ2-5; TCRdb outputs TRBD2, but without DNA this stays unchecked. CDR1 and CDR2 (germline): DFQATT, SNEGSKA (reference sequence). CDR3 length: 16 amino acids. The chain's CDR3 is CSASPLLAGVEETQYF.

The chain joins TRBV12-3 or TRBV12-4 to TRBJ2-2. There are 12 residues in the CDR3. CDR3 loop: CASAIAPRELFF.